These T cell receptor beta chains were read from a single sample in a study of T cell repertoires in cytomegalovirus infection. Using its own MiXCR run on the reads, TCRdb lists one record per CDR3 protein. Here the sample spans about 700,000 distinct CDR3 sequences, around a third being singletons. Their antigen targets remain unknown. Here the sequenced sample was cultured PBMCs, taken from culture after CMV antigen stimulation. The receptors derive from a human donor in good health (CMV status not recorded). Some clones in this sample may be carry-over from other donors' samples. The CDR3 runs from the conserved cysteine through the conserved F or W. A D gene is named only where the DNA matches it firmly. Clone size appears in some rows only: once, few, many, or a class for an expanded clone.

CDR3nt: TGTGCCAGCAGCTTGGTGGCAGGAGGGGCCAGCACTGAAGCTTTCTTT; CDR3aa: CASSLVAGGASTEAFF; v_gene: TRBV5-6; abundance: -; j_gene: TRBJ1-1; d_gene: -
CDR3nt: TGCAGCGTTCAACGGGGGGGGAGCTCCTACAATGAGCAGTTCTTC; CDR3aa: CSVQRGGSSYNEQFF; v_gene: TRBV29-1; abundance: -; j_gene: TRBJ2-1; d_gene: TRBD2
CDR3nt: TGTGCCAGCGGGAGCAGGAGTTCCTACAATGAGCAGTTCTTC; CDR3aa: CASGSRSSYNEQFF; v_gene: TRBV2; abundance: -; j_gene: TRBJ2-1; d_gene: -
CDR3nt: TGCAGTGCTCTGATTGGACAGGGGGGAAGTTCACCCCTCCACTTT; CDR3aa: CSALIGQGGSSPLHF; v_gene: TRBV20-1; abundance: once; j_gene: TRBJ1-6; d_gene: TRBD1
CDR3nt: TGTGCCAGCAGTTTGCATGGGGCTAATGAAAAACTGTTTTTT; CDR3aa: CASSLHGANEKLFF; v_gene: TRBV28; abundance: few; j_gene: TRBJ1-4; d_gene: -
CDR3nt: TGTGCCAGCAGCTCCGGGACAGGGACGTTCGAGCAGTATTTT; CDR3aa: CASSSGTGTFEQYF; v_gene: TRBV7-2; abundance: -; j_gene: TRBJ2-3; d_gene: TRBD1
CDR3nt: TGTGCCAGCAGCTTAGTCCGGGACAGGGGCAATGAGCAGTTCTTC; CDR3aa: CASSLVRDRGNEQFF; v_gene: TRBV7-2; abundance: many; j_gene: TRBJ2-1; d_gene: TRBD1
CDR3nt: TGTGCCAGTACCTCTCGGGGGGGCCTGGCAGATACGCAGTATTTT; CDR3aa: CASTSRGGLADTQYF; v_gene: TRBV19; abundance: few; j_gene: TRBJ2-3; d_gene: TRBD2
CDR3nt: TGTGCCAGCAGTTCCACTCTAGCGGGAGGGCCATACTTC; CDR3aa: CASSSTLAGGPYF; v_gene: TRBV12-3/TRBV12-4; abundance: once; j_gene: TRBJ2-1; d_gene: TRBD2
CDR3nt: TGTGCCAGTACCTTGGACAGCCGTAATGAAAAACTGTTTTTT; CDR3aa: CASTLDSRNEKLFF; v_gene: TRBV19; abundance: few; j_gene: TRBJ1-4; d_gene: -
CDR3nt: TGCGCCAGCAGCCAACCCGGGACTAGTTTACCAGATACGCAGTATTTT; CDR3aa: CASSQPGTSLPDTQYF; v_gene: TRBV4-1; abundance: once; j_gene: TRBJ2-3; d_gene: TRBD2
CDR3nt: TGTGCCAGCAGTGCCCTGGGACAGCGAAATTCACCCCTCCACTTT; CDR3aa: CASSALGQRNSPLHF; v_gene: TRBV2; abundance: -; j_gene: TRBJ1-6; d_gene: TRBD1
CDR3nt: TGTGCCAGCAGCCGTCCCGAGGGGAGAGAGACCCAGTACTTC; CDR3aa: CASSRPEGRETQYF; v_gene: TRBV7-2; abundance: many; j_gene: TRBJ2-5; d_gene: -
CDR3nt: TGTGCCAGCAAAGAGGGGGGCACCGAGCAGTACTTC; CDR3aa: CASKEGGTEQYF; v_gene: TRBV7-9; abundance: -; j_gene: TRBJ2-7; d_gene: -
CDR3nt: TGTGCCAGCAGGTCAGGACTAGCGGGCCTCTACGAGCAGTACTTC; CDR3aa: CASRSGLAGLYEQYF; v_gene: TRBV7-2; abundance: many; j_gene: TRBJ2-7; d_gene: TRBD2
CDR3nt: TGTGCCACCAGCGCGAATCCCACAGGAGGAGATACGCAGTATTTT; CDR3aa: CATSANPTGGDTQYF; v_gene: TRBV15; abundance: -; j_gene: TRBJ2-3; d_gene: -
CDR3nt: TGTGCCAGTAGTGGAACGGGCACTGAAGCTTTCTTT; CDR3aa: CASSGTGTEAFF; v_gene: TRBV19; abundance: -; j_gene: TRBJ1-1; d_gene: -
CDR3nt: TGTGCCAGCAGTTATTCTACTAGAAACACCGGGGAGCTGTTTTTT; CDR3aa: CASSYSTRNTGELFF; v_gene: TRBV6-1; abundance: few; j_gene: TRBJ2-2; d_gene: -
CDR3nt: TGCAGTGCAACAAAGCGACAGGGTGATAGCACAGATACGCAGTATTTT; CDR3aa: CSATKRQGDSTDTQYF; v_gene: TRBV20-1; abundance: -; j_gene: TRBJ2-3; d_gene: TRBD1
CDR3nt: TGTGCCAGCAGCTTAGGACCGGGACTCTCCCAAGTGGGCCAGTACTTC; CDR3aa: CASSLGPGLSQVGQYF; v_gene: TRBV7-2; abundance: few; j_gene: TRBJ2-5; d_gene: -
CDR3nt: TGTGCCAGTAGTGCGACCGGGACAGGGTCCTACGAGCAGTACTTC; CDR3aa: CASSATGTGSYEQYF; v_gene: TRBV19; abundance: -; j_gene: TRBJ2-7; d_gene: TRBD1
CDR3nt: TGTGCCAGCAGTTCCGGCGACGGGTCCAAAAACATTCAGTACTTC; CDR3aa: CASSSGDGSKNIQYF; v_gene: TRBV28; abundance: -; j_gene: TRBJ2-4; d_gene: -
CDR3nt: TGTGCCAGCAGCTTAGACCGTTCGTTTCGGGTAAATTTACGGAATTCACCCCTCCACTTT; CDR3aa: CASSLDRSFRVNLRNSPLHF; v_gene: TRBV11-2; abundance: many; j_gene: TRBJ1-6; d_gene: -
CDR3nt: TGTGCCAGCAGTTTCCCGGGAAGGGGTGGAGAAAAACTGTTTTTT; CDR3aa: CASSFPGRGGEKLFF; v_gene: TRBV6-1; abundance: -; j_gene: TRBJ1-4; d_gene: -
CDR3nt: TGTGCCAGCAGCTTAGATGGGGGACATGAGCAGTTCTTC; CDR3aa: CASSLDGGHEQFF; v_gene: TRBV7-6; abundance: few; j_gene: TRBJ2-1; d_gene: -
CDR3nt: TGTGCCAGCAGCTTAGTCCCTCGACTAGCGGGGGGCCTACAGTACTTC; CDR3aa: CASSLVPRLAGGLQYF; v_gene: TRBV7-2; abundance: few; j_gene: TRBJ2-7; d_gene: TRBD2